Detailed here is one TCR beta chain. This record comes from a study of blood T cell repertoires in COVID-19. Libraries were prepared by immunoSEQ multiplex PCR; TCRdb keeps only in-frame clonotypes and omits some of them. This table holds tens of thousands of clones, roughly 80% found once. Per germline, CDR1 GTSNPN and CDR2 SVGIG (reference sequence). The CDR3 covers 13 residues. V lost 3 bases and J 3 bases, leaving 12 bases between the germline ends. This clonotype was sampled from an elderly woman with active or convalescent COVID-19. Specimen: peripheral blood. The chain recombines TRBV30 with TRBJ2-7; D ambiguous. CDR3 loop: CAWSFSRNYEQYF. DNA for the CDR3: TGTGCCTGGAGCTTTTCGCGGAACTACGAGCAGTACTTC.